One and the same sample provided the 20 T cell receptor beta chains below, sequenced in a study of CD8+CD57+ T cells in acquired aplastic anemia. CDR3 and TCR beta VDJ profiling relied on a genomic DNA template. TCRdb processed the reads anew with MiXCR; each CDR3 protein has one entry. The sample records about 200,000 distinct CDR3 sequences, approximately 35% being singletons. Sequenced input: sorted CD4+, CD8+, or CD8+CD57+ T cells (not recorded which) from PBMCs. These receptor sequences come from a human donor in good health, serving as a control.

This clonotype was seen a single time. The J gene is TRBJ1-6, the V gene TRBV29-1, with no clear D. Germline V lookup: CDR1 SQVTM, CDR2 ANQGSEA. The CDR3 covers 14 residues. The CDR3: CRPPGQYYNSPLHF. Written as DNA, the CDR3 is TGCAGACCCCCCGGGCAGTACTATAATTCACCCCTCCACTTT. The full variable domain, rest sourced from reference TRBV29-1 and TRBJ1-6, is SAVISQKPSRDICQRGTSLTIQCQVDSQVTMMFWYRQQPGQSLTLIATANQGSEATYESGFVIDKFPISRPNLTFSTLTVSNMSPEDSSIYLCRPPGQYYNSPLHFGNGTRLTVT.

In its sample, this clonotype was seen many times. The chain employs TRBV10-3 and TRBJ1-3; no clear D gene. V gave up 0 bases and J gave up 0 bases, with 12 bases separating them. Germline CDR1 ENHRY, CDR2 SYGVKD. The CDR3 totals 17 residues. The CDR3 DNA reads TGTGCCATCAGTGAGTCCTACTCTTGGAGCTCTGGAAACACCATATATTTT. Residues: CAISESYSWSSGNTIYF.

This clonotype occurred many times. This chain joins TRBV4-1 and TRBJ1-5; 8 bases match TRBD1. The CDR3 has 16 residues. From germline, CDR1 is MGHRA and CDR2 YSYEKL. The V and J ends lost 2 bases and 7 bases, in that order; junction bases with no gene match: 10. DNA of the CDR3: TGCGCCAGCAGCCAAAGTGCGACAGGGACAGGACAGCCCCAGCATTTT. Protein sequence: CASSQSATGTGQPQHF.

This clonotype was seen a handful of times. A clone one base away is much larger, so this may be a read error. It is likely a read error, because the conserved phenylalanine at the end of the CDR3 is missing. The chain has TRBV24-1 and TRBJ2-1; no firm D call. The length of the CDR3 is 11 residues. Germline values: CDR1 KGHDR, CDR2 SFDVKD. V shed 1 base and J shed 8 bases, with 2 bases lying between them. CDR3 DNA sequence: TGTGCCACCAGTGATTTATATGAGCAGTTCCTC. This translates into CATSDLYEQFL.

This clonotype has only a few counts. V is TRBV24-1 and J is TRBJ2-1, with 11 bases lining up with TRBD1. The CDR3 has 16 residues. Germline CDR1 is KGHDR and CDR2 is SFDVKD. Trimming removed 4 bases from V and 2 bases from J; junction bases left unmatched: 3. The CDR3, as DNA: TGTGCCACCAGTGACCCGGGACAGGGGGCCTACAATGAGCAGTTCTTC. This gives the protein CATSDPGQGAYNEQFF.

V usage is TRBV2 and J usage is TRBJ1-2, with D maybe TRBD1 (5 bases). This CDR3 has 11 amino acids. The germline CDR1 and CDR2 sequences are SNHLY and FYNNEI. Between the trimmed V and J ends, which lost 3 bases and 8 bases, there was a span of 7 bases. DNA of the CDR3: TGTGCCAGCAGTGAGCGGACAGGCTACACCTTC. It yields the protein CASSERTGYTF.

This clonotype was found a few times. The chain recombines TRBV5-1 with TRBJ2-1; 9 bases match TRBD1. This CDR3 is 16 amino acids long. The germline CDR1 and CDR2 sequences are SGHRS and YFSETQ. Trimming cost V 4 bases and J 8 bases; bases outside gene matches: 13. The DNA for the CDR3 is TGCGCCAGCAGCAGGATACCGGACAGGGGAGGCGATGAGCAGTTCTTC. As protein: CASSRIPDRGGDEQFF.

This clonotype occurred many times. The rearrangement links TRBV19 to TRBJ1-6, with 8 positions matching TRBD1. This CDR3 region has 13 residues. The V gene end was trimmed by 6 bases and the J gene end by 8 bases; junction bases not matched to a gene: 3. Germline V lookup: CDR1 LNHDA, CDR2 SQIVND (reference sequence). The CDR3 DNA follows: TGTGCCAGTAGGACAGGGGCCTATTCACCCCTCCACTTT. Its translation is CASRTGAYSPLHF.

This sequence joins TRBV30 and TRBJ1-2; possible D gene TRBD1, 6 bases. V was shortened by 3 bases and J by 8 bases, with 28 bases between the two germline ends. The CDR3 totals 17 residues. The germline gives CDR1 GTSNPN, CDR2 SVGIG (reference sequence). The CDR3 sequence is CAWSPGVSGAYSLGYTF. CDR3 coding DNA: TGTGCCTGGAGCCCTGGTGTTTCAGGGGCTTATAGCTTGGGCTACACCTTC.

This rearrangement joins TRBV4-2 to TRBJ2-4; 11 bases agree with TRBD2. The CDR3 is made up of 15 amino acids. V trimming: 2 bases; J trimming: 5 bases; junction bases outside the gene matches: 2. Germline CDR1 and CDR2: LGHNA and YNFKEQ. The CDR3 loop reads CASSQRGLAENIQYF. The CDR3 bases are TGTGCCAGCAGCCAAAGGGGACTAGCGGAAAACATTCAGTACTTC.

This clonotype was found many times. The chain joins TRBV2 to TRBJ2-7; a possible D gene is TRBD2 (6 bases). Germline V gene lookup returns CDR1 SNHLY and CDR2 FYNNEI. Trimming took off 8 bases at V and 2 bases at J, with 16 bases between the two ends. This CDR3 comprises 14 residues. Here the CDR3 DNA reads TGTGCCAGCCACAAGGGGCGGGGAACCTACGAGCAGTACTTC. Encoded protein: CASHKGRGTYEQYF.

V gene TRBV10-1 combines with J gene TRBJ1-5; the D gene is possibly TRBD1 (5 bases). The CDR3 covers 15 residues. V was trimmed by 4 bases and J by 3 bases, leaving 13 bases between them. CDR1 is WNHNN and CDR2 is SYGVQD in the germline V gene (reference sequence). The CDR3, as DNA: TGCGCCAGCAGTGTTGGGGCAGGCCCCAATCAGCCCCAGCATTTT. This codes for CASSVGAGPNQPQHF.

The CDR3: CATSLAGGKYNEQFF. CDR3 sequence (DNA): TGTGCCACCAGTTTAGCGGGGGGAAAGTACAATGAGCAGTTCTTC. The V call is TRBV15, the J call TRBJ2-1; 10 nucleotides line up with TRBD2. Germline V gives CDR1 LNHNV, CDR2 YYDKDF (reference sequence). The V segment lost 6 bases and the J segment 4 bases; nucleotides outside the gene matches: 6. This CDR3 region has 15 residues.

At least ten counts were recorded for this clonotype. The genes are TRBV7-2 and TRBJ2-1; 8 nucleotides line up with TRBD2. V lost 6 bases, J lost 5 bases, and 6 bases stayed unmatched. Germline loops: CDR1 SGHTA, CDR2 FQGNSA. The CDR3 spans 14 residues. The CDR3, as DNA: TGTGCCAGCAGACTTGTAGCGGGAAACAATGAGCAGTTCTTC. This codes for CASRLVAGNNEQFF. The variable domain in full, completed from reference TRBV7-2 and TRBJ2-1, reads GAGVSQSPSNKVTEKGKDVELRCDPISGHTALYWYRQSLGQGLEFLIYFQGNSAPDKSGLPSDRFSAERTGGSVSTLTIQRTQQEDSAVYLCASRLVAGNNEQFFGPGTRLTVL.

This clonotype showed up many times. J is TRBJ2-3 and V is TRBV10-1; TRBD1 aligns across 8 bases. This CDR3 has 15 amino acids. Trimming cost V 4 bases and J 4 bases; bases outside gene matches: 7. The germline gives CDR1 WNHNN, CDR2 SYGVQD (reference sequence). The CDR3 loop is CASSGEAGGSDTQYF. The DNA of the CDR3 is TGCGCCAGCAGTGGGGAAGCAGGGGGCTCAGATACGCAGTATTTT.

This clonotype came up many times. The V gene is TRBV15, the J gene TRBJ1-1, with 10 bases that match TRBD1. Unmatched junction bases numbered 7, after V lost 3 bases and J lost 6 bases. Looked up from germline, CDR1 is LNHNV and CDR2 is YYDKDF (reference sequence). This CDR3 region has 15 residues. Here the CDR3 DNA reads TGTGCCACCAGCAGGACAGGGGGCGCGGGTTCTGAAGCTTTCTTT. Its protein product is CATSRTGGAGSEAFF.

This clonotype was seen a few times. This chain links TRBV29-1 with TRBJ1-2; D uncertain. The CDR3 is 12 residues long. Germline CDR1 reads SQVTM; CDR2 reads ANQGSEA. V was shortened by 5 bases and J by 3 bases, with 10 bases between the two germline ends. DNA for the CDR3: TGCAGCGTTCTCGGAGGCGACTATGGCTACACCTTC. Its protein is CSVLGGDYGYTF.

There are a few counts of this clonotype. The CDR3 loop is CASSLNPASNNEQFF. In DNA, the CDR3 is TGCGCCAGCAGCTTGAATCCGGCCAGCAATAATGAGCAGTTCTTC. The chain carries TRBV5-1 and TRBJ2-1, with D hard to call. Trimming left V 1 base short and J 7 bases short, with 15 bases between. Germline V gene sequence: CDR1 SGHRS, CDR2 YFSETQ. The CDR3 runs to 15 residues.

V is TRBV2 and J is TRBJ1-2; tentatively, D is TRBD1 (5 bases). This CDR3 contains 12 residues. V lost 7 bases, J lost 8 bases, and 14 bases lay in between. Germline values: CDR1 SNHLY, CDR2 FYNNEI. The chain's CDR3 is CASTQGLGGYTF. As DNA, the CDR3 is TGTGCCAGCACCCAGGGCTTAGGAGGCTACACCTTC.

This clonotype was detected only a few times. Mismatch with germline at one junction end may stem from a read error. The J gene is TRBJ1-6, the V gene TRBV7-2, with TRBD1 as a possible D gene (6 bases). The CDR3 covers 15 residues. Germline V gene data show CDR1 as SGHTA and CDR2 as FQGNSA. The CDR3 DNA reads TGTGCCTGCAGCTTAGTAGGGGGTGAACATTCACCCCTCCACTTT. This sequence encodes CACSLVGGEHSPLHF. Variable domain in full (rest from reference TRBV7-2 and TRBJ1-6): GAGVSQSPSNKVTEKGKDVELRCDPISGHTALYWYRQSLGQGLEFLIYFQGNSAPDKSGLPSDRFSAERTGGSVSTLTIQRTQQEDSAVYLCACSLVGGEHSPLHFGNGTRLTVT.